The 5 T cell receptor beta chains given below trace back to one sample, sequenced in a study of CXCR3-negative and CXCR3-positive naive CD8 T cells (dated by TCRdb to the late 2010s). What the research found in general, with its limitations: TRB CDR3s from CXCR3-positive naive cells showed higher hydrophobicity (lower Kidera factor 4), lower energy, and higher strength and volume indices than CXCR3-negative naive cells.

These receptors' targets are unknown. Instrument used: NextSeq 550. The Human TCR Profiling Kit (MiLaboratory) was used to make UMI-labeled 5' RACE TRB cDNA libraries. TCRdb reprocessed the reads and provides one entry for every CDR3 protein sequence; no DNA is given. For this sample, the table gives 90,000 to 100,000 distinct CDR3 sequences. Roughly 0.99% of the sample goes to the ten largest clones. The sequenced material came from naive CXCR3+ CD8+ T cells from blood. The cell subset or site label of this sample denotes: CD45RO-CCR7+CD27+CD95- naive CD8+ T cells expressing CXCR3 (TNR3+). The receptors come from a human donor in good health. Some clones in this sample may be carry-over from other donors' samples.

V usage is TRBV4-1 and J usage is TRBJ2-5; lacking DNA, the TRBD1 call made by TCRdb goes unchecked. Germline V gene sequence: CDR1 MGHRA, CDR2 YSYEKL. The CDR3 length is 15 residues. The CDR3: CASSQDMGRKETQYF.

This chain joins TRBV5-1 and TRBJ2-7. In germline, CDR1 is SGHRS, CDR2 YFSETQ. CDR3 length: 13 residues. Here the CDR3 reads CASSLTYSYEQYF.

The J gene is TRBJ2-2, the V gene TRBV4-1. CDR1 is MGHRA, CDR2 YSYEKL, per germline. This CDR3 region has 13 residues. The CDR3 region is CASSHLITGELFF.

The CDR3 here is CASSLVAGSTEAFF. The rearrangement joins TRBV7-9 to TRBJ1-1. Germline-derived CDR1 and CDR2 are SEHNR and FQNEAQ (reference sequence). CDR3 length: 14 residues.

The V and J genes are TRBV13 and TRBJ2-1; TCRdb names TRBD2, which stays unverified in the absence of DNA. CDR3 size: 16 residues. Germline V lookup: CDR1 PRHDT, CDR2 FYEKMQ (reference sequence). This CDR3 is CASSATSVPSYNEQFF.